This entry concerns a single T cell receptor (beta chain). Its antigen remains unidentified. The data belong to a study of shared clonotypes between healthy human individuals. Repertoires were generated with immunoSEQ multiplex PCR, while TCRdb's copy carries only in-frame clones and drops some. The table lists some 1.5 million clones, roughly 96% of them singletons. The study, taken as a whole, reports: Researchers found naive subsets generally carried larger estimated richness than memory subsets.

The receptor comes from a man aged 25 to 40 in good health. Sequencing used naive CD4+ T cells sorted from blood. Subset here: CD45RA+ positively selected.

CDR3 DNA sequence: TGTGCCAGCAGTTTACTGGGGGGAGATGAAAAACTGTTTTTT. It is translated as CASSLLGGDEKLFF. The chain combines TRBV27 with TRBJ1-4, with D maybe TRBD1 (5 bases). V shed 2 bases and J shed 6 bases, with 10 bases lying between them. This CDR3 comprises 14 residues. Germline lookup yields CDR1 MNHEY and CDR2 SMNVEV (reference sequence).